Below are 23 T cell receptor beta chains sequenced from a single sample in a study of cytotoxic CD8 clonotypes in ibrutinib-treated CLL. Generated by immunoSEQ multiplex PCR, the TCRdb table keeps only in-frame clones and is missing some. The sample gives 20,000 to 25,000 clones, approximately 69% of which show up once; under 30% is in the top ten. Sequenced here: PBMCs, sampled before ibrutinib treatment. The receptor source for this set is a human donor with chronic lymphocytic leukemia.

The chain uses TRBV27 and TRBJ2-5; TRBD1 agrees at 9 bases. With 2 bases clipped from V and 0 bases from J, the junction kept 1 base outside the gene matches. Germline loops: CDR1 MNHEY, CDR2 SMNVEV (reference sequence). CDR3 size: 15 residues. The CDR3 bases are TGTGCCAGCAGTTTAGGGACAGGGTACCAAGAGACCCAGTACTTC. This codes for CASSLGTGYQETQYF.

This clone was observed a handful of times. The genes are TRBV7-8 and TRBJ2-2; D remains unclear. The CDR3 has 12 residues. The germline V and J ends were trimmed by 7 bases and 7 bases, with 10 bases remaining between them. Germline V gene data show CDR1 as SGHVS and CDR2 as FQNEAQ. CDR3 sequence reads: CASTPSVGELFF. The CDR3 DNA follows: TGTGCCAGCACCCCGTCCGTCGGGGAGCTGTTTTTT. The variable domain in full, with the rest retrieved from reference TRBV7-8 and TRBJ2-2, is GAGVSQSPRYKVAKRGQDVALRCDPISGHVSLFWYQQALGQGPEFLTYFQNEAQLDKSGLPSDRFFAERPEGSVSTLKIQRTQQEDSAVYLCASTPSVGELFFGEGSRLTVL.

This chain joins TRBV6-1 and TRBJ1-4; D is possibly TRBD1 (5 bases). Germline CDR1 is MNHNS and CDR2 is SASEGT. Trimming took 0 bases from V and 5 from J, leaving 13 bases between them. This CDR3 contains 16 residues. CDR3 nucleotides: TGTGCCAGCAGTGAAGCGCGGGACTTTATAAATGAAAAACTGTTTTTT. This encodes CASSEARDFINEKLFF.

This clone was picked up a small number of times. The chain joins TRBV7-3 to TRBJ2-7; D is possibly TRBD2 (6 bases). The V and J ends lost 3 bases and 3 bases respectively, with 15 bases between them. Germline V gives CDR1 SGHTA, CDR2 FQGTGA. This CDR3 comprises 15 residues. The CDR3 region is CASSLGLAEDYEQYF. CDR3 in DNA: TGTGCCAGCAGCTTGGGGTTAGCGGAAGACTACGAGCAGTACTTC.

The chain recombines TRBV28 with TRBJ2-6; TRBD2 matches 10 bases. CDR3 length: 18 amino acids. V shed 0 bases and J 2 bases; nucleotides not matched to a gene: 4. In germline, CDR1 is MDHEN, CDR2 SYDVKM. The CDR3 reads CASSLWLAGETGANVLTF. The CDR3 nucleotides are TGTGCCAGCAGTTTATGGCTAGCGGGAGAGACTGGGGCCAACGTCCTGACTTTC.

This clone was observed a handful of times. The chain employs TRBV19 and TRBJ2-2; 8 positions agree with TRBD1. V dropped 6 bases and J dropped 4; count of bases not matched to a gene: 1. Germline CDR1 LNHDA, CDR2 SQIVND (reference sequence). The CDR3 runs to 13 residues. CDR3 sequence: CASRQGATGELFF. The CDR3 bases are TGTGCCAGTAGGCAGGGGGCCACCGGGGAGCTGTTTTTT.

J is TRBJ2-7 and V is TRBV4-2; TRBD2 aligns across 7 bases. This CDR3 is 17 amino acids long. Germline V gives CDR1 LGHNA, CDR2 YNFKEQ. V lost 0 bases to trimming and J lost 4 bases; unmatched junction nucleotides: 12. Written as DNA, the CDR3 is TGTGCCAGCAGCCAAGATCTAGGGGCGGGAGATTGGTACGAGCAGTACTTC. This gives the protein CASSQDLGAGDWYEQYF.

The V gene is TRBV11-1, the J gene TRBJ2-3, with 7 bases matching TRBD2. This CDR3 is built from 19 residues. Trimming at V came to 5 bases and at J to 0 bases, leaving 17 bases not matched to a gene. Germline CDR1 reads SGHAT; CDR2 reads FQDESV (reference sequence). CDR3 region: CASSKAMGGTQKSTDTQYF. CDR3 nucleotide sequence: TGTGCCAGCAGCAAAGCGATGGGAGGGACTCAAAAGAGCACAGATACGCAGTATTTT.

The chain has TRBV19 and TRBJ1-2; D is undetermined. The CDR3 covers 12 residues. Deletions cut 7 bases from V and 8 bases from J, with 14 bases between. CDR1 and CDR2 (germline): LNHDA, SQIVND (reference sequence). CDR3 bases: TGTGCCAGTAAGGAGGGAAGCTACGGCTACACCTTC. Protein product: CASKEGSYGYTF. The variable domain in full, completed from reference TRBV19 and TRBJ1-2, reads DGGITQSPKYLFRKEGQNVTLSCEQNLNHDAMYWYRQDPGQGLRLIYYSQIVNDFQKGDIAEGYSVSREKKESFPLTVTSAQKNPTAFYLCASKEGSYGYTFGSGTRLTVV.

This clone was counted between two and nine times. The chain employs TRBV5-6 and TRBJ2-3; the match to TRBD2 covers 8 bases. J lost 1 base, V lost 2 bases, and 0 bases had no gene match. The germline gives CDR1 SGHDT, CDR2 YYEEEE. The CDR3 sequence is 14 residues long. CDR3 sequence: CASSFSGGTDTQYF. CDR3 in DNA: TGTGCCAGCAGCTTTAGCGGGGGCACAGATACGCAGTATTTT. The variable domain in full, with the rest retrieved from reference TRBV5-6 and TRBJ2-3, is DAGVTQSPTHLIKTRGQQVTLRCSPKSGHDTVSWYQQALGQGPQFIFQYYEEEERQRGNFPDRFSGHQFPNYSSELNVNALLLGDSALYLCASSFSGGTDTQYFGPGTRLTVL.

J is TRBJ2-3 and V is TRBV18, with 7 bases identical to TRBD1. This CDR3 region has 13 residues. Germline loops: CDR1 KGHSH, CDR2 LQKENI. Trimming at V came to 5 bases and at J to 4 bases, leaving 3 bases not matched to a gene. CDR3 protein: CASSSDRADTQYF. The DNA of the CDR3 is TGTGCCAGCTCAAGTGACAGGGCAGATACGCAGTATTTT.

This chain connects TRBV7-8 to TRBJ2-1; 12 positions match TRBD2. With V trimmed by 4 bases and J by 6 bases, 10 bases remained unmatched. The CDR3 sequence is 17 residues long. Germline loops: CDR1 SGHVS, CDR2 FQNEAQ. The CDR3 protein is CASSSKTGLAGGNEQFF. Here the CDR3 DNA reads TGTGCCAGCAGCTCAAAAACGGGACTAGCGGGTGGCAATGAGCAGTTCTTC.

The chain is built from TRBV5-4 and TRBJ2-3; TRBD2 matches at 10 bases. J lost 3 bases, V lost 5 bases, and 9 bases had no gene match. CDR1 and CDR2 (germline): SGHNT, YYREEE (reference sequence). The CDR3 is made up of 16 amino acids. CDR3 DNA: TGTGCCAGCAGTTCTCCTAGCGGGAGAGGTACAGATACGCAGTATTTT. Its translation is CASSSPSGRGTDTQYF.

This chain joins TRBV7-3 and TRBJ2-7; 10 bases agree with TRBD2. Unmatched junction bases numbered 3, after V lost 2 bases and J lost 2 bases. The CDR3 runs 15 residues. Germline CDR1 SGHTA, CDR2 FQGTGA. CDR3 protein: CASSLGLAVTYEQYF. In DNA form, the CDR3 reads TGTGCCAGCAGCTTAGGACTAGCGGTTACCTACGAGCAGTACTTC.

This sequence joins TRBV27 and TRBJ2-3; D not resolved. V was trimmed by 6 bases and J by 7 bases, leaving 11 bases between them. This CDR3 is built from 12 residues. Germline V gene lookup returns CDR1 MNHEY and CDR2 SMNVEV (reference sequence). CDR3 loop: CASSLDYYTQYF. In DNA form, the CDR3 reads TGTGCCAGCAGCCTAGATTACTATACGCAGTATTTT.

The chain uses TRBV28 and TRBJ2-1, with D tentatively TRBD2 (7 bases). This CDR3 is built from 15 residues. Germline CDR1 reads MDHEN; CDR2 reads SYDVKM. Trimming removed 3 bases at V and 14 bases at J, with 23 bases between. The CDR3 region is CASSLPKGGGFEKFF. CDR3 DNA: TGTGCCAGCAGTTTGCCTAAGGGAGGGGGGTTTGAAAAGTTCTTC. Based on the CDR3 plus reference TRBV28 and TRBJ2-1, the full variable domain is DVKVTQSSRYLVKRTGEKVFLECVQDMDHENMFWYRQDPGLGLRLIYFSYDVKMKEKGDIPEGYSVSREKKERFSLILESASTNQTSMYLCASSLPKGGGFEKFFGPGTRLTVL.

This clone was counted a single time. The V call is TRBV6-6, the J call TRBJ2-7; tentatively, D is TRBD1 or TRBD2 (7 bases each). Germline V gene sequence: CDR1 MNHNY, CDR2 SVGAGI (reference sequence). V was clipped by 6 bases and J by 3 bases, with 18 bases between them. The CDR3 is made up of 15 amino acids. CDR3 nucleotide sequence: TGTGCCAGCAGCAACTGGGGCAGGGGGGGCTACGAGCAGTACTTC. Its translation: CASSNWGRGGYEQYF.

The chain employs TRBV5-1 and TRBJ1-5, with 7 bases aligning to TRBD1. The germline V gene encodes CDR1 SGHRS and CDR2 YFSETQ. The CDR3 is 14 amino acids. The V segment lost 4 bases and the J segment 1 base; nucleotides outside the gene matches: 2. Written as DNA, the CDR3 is TGCGCCAGCAGCCCGACAGGGAGCAATCAGCCCCAGCATTTT. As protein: CASSPTGSNQPQHF.

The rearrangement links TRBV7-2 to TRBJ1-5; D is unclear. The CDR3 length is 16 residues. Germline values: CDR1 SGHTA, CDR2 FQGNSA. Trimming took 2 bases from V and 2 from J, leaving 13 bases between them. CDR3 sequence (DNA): TGTGCCAGCAGCTTAAATTCGGTCACACGCAATCAGCCCCAGCATTTT. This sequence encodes CASSLNSVTRNQPQHF.

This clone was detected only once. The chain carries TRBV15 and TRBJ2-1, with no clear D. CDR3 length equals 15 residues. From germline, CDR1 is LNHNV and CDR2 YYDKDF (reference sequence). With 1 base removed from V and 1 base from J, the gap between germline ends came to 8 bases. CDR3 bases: TGTGCCACCAGCAGAGTTAGTTTGTCCTACAATGAGCAGTTCTTC. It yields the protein CATSRVSLSYNEQFF.

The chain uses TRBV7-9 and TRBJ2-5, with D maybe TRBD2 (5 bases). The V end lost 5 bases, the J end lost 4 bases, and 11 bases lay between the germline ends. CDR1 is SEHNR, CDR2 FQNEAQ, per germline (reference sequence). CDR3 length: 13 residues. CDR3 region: CASSSGRGETQYF. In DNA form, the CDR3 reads TGTGCCAGCAGCAGCGGACGAGGAGAGACCCAGTACTTC.

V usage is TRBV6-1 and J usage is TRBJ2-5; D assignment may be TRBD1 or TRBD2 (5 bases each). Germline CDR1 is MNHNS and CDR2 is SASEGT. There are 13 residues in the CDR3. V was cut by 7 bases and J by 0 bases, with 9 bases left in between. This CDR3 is CASTGLYQETQYF. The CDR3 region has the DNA TGTGCCAGCACGGGGCTGTACCAAGAGACCCAGTACTTC.

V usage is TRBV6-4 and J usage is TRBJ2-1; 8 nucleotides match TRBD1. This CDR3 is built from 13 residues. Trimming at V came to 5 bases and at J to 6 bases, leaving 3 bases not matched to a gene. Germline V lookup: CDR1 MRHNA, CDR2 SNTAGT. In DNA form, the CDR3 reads TGTGCCAGCAGTACAGGGGGTATCAATGAGCAGTTCTTC. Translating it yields CASSTGGINEQFF.